The rows below give T cell receptor beta chains drawn from one sample of a study of cytomegalovirus exposure and HLA in healthy donors. TCRdb keeps only in-frame clones here, not all; method: immunoSEQ multiplex PCR. The sample consists of 100,000 to 150,000 clones, less than 90% of them appearing once. The source material was PBMCs. These receptors came from a man younger than 30 in good health and CMV-seropositive. The CDR3 runs from the conserved cysteine through the conserved F or W. Each record gives: J gene, V gene, D gene, clone size, CDR3 protein, CDR3 DNA. The D gene is left open where the match is weak. Expanded clones get a size class; other rows say once, few or many, or leave the size out.

>TRBJ2-3|TRBV29-1|NA|NA
CSVDPRRTSTDTQYF
TGCAGCGTTGATCCACGCAGGACTAGCACAGATACGCAGTATTTT
>TRBJ2-1|TRBV27|NA|NA
CASSDTRSYNEQFF
TGTGCCAGTAGCGACACCCGTTCCTACAATGAGCAGTTCTTC
>TRBJ1-4|TRBV4-2|NA|NA
CASSLDFPRGLATNEKLFF
TGTGCCAGCAGCCTCGACTTTCCCAGGGGCCTCGCAACTAATGAAAAACTGTTTTTT
>TRBJ1-2|TRBV2|NA|NA
CASSEGRNYGYTF
TGTGCCAGCAGTGAAGGTCGGAACTATGGCTACACCTTC
>TRBJ2-3|TRBV5-4|NA|once
CASSFEDTQYF
TGTGCCAGCAGCTTTGAGGATACGCAGTATTTT
>TRBJ1-2|TRBV18|NA|few
CASSTGADNYGYTF
TGTGCCAGCTCAACTGGGGCAGACAACTATGGCTACACCTTC
>TRBJ2-7|TRBV7-8|TRBD2|NA
CASSLESGGASYEQYF
TGTGCCAGCAGCTTAGAGAGCGGGGGGGCGTCCTACGAGCAGTACTTC
>TRBJ1-2|TRBV6-5|NA|NA
CASSYSRQTYGYTF
TGTGCCAGCAGTTACTCGCGACAGACCTATGGCTACACCTTC
>TRBJ1-3|TRBV4-1|NA|NA
CASSQVYSAGLSGNTIYF
TGCGCCAGCAGCCAAGTTTATTCGGCGGGCTTATCTGGAAACACCATATATTTT
>TRBJ2-1|TRBV7-9|TRBD1|NA
CASSSGQGHNEQFF
TGTGCCAGCAGCTCAGGACAGGGACACAATGAGCAGTTCTTC
>TRBJ1-2|TRBV6-1|NA|NA
CASSVSGTISGYTF
TGTGCCAGCAGTGTATCGGGAACTATCAGTGGCTACACCTTC
>TRBJ1-5|TRBV28|NA|NA
CASSFGQPANQPQHF
TGTGCCAGCAGTTTCGGACAGCCCGCCAATCAGCCCCAGCATTTT